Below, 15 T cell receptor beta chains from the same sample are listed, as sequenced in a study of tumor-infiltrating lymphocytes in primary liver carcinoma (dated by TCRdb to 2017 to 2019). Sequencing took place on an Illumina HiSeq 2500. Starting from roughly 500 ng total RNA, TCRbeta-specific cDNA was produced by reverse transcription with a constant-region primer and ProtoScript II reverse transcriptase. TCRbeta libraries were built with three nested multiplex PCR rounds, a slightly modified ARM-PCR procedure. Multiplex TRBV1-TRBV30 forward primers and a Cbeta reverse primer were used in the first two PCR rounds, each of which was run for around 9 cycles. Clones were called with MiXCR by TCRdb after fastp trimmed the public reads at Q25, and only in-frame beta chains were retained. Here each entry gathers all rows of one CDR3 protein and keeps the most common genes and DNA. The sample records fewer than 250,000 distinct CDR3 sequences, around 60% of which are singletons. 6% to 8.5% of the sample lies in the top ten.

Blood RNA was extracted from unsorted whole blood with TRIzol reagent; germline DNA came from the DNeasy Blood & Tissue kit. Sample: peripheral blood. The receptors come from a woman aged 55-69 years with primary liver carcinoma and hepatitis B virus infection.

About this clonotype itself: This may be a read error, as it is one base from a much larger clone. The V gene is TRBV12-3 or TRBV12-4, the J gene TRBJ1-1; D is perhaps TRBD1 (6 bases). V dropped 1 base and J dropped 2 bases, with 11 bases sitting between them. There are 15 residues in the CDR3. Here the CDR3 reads CASSLGYRANTEAFF. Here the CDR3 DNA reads TGTGCCAGCAGTTTAGGTTACAGGGCAAACACTGAAGCTTTCTTT.

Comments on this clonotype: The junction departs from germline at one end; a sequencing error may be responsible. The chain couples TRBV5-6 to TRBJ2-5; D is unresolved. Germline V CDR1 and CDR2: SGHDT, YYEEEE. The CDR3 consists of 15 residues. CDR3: CTSSLFGRAQETQYF. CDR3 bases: TGTACCAGCAGCTTGTTCGGCAGAGCACAAGAGACCCAGTACTTC.

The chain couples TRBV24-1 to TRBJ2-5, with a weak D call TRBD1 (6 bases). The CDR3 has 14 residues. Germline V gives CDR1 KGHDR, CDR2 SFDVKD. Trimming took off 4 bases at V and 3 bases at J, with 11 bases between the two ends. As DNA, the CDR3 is TGTGCCACCAGTGAGACCTGGACAGAAGAGACCCAGTACTTC. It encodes CATSETWTEETQYF.

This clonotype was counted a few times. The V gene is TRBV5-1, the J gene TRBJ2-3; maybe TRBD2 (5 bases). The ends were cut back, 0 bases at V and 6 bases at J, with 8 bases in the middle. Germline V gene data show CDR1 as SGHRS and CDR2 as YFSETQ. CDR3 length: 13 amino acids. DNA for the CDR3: TGCGCCAGCAGCTTGGTTGGGGAGGATACGCAGTATTTT. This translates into CASSLVGEDTQYF.

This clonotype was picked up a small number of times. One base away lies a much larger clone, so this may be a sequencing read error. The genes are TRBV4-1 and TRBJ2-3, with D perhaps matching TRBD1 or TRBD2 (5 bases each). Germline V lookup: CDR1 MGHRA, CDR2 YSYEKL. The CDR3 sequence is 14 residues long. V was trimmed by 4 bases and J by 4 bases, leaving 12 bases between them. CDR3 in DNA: TGCGCCAGCAGCCGAACCTGGGACCCAGATACGCAGTATTTT. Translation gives CASSRTWDPDTQYF.

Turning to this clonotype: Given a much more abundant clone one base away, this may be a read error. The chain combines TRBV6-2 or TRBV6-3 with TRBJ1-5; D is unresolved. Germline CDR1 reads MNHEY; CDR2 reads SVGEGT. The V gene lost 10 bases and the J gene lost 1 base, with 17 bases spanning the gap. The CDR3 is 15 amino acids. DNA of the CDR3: TGTGCCAACACCAGGCCGCCTGGGAGCAATCAGCCCCAGCATTTT. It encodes CANTRPPGSNQPQHF.

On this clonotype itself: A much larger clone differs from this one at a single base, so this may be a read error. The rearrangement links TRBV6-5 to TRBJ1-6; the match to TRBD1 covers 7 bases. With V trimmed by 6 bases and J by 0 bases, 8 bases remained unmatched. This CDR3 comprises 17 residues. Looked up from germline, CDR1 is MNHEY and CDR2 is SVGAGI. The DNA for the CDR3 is TGTGCCAGCAGACCCAGGGGGGAAAGCTCCTATAATTCACCCCTCCACTTT. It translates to CASRPRGESSYNSPLHF.

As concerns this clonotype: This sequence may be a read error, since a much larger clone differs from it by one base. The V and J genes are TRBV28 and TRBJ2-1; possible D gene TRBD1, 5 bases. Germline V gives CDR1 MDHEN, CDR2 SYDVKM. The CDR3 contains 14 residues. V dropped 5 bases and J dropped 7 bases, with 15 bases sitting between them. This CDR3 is CASSPPRAGNEQFF. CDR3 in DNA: TGTGCCAGCAGTCCCCCCCGGGCAGGGAATGAGCAGTTCTTC.

CDR3 residues: CASSLGINPYNEQYF. The DNA for the CDR3 is TGTGCCAGCAGTTTGGGGATAAACCCCTACAATGAGCAGTACTTC. The rearrangement links TRBV12-3 or TRBV12-4 to TRBJ2-7, with unresolved D. Trimming stripped 3 bases from V and 7 bases from J, with 19 bases between. The CDR3 has 15 residues.

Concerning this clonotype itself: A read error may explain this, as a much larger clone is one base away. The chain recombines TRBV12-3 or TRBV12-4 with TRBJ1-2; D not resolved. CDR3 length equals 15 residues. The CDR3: CASTLAPGFDDGYTF. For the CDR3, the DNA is TGTGCCAGCACTTTAGCGCCTGGTTTCGATGATGGCTACACCTTC.

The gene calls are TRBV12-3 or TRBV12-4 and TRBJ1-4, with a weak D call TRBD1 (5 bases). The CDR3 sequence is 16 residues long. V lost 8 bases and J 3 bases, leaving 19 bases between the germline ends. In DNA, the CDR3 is TGTGCCAGCGCCTCCGGCCTCCGGGACGCTAATGAAAAACTGTTTTTT. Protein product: CASASGLRDANEKLFF.

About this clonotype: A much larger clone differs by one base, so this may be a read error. The DNA for the CDR3 is TGTGCCAGCAGTAATTCCCTGGGGACTGAAGCTTTCTTT. Translated, it gives CASSNSLGTEAFF. The chain couples TRBV6-6 to TRBJ1-1; D call uncertain. Trimming stripped 5 bases from V and 5 bases from J, with 12 bases between. CDR3 length: 13 amino acids. The V gene's germline CDR1 is MNHNY and CDR2 SVGAGI (reference sequence).

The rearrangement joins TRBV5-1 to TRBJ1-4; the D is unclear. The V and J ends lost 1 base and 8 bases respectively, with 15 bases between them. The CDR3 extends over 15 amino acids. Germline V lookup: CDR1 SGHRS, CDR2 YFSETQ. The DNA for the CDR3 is TGCGCCAGCAGCTTGAACCCCGACGTCGTAGAAAAACTGTTTTTT. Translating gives CASSLNPDVVEKLFF. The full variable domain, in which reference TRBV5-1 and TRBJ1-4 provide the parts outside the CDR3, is KAGVTQTPRYLIKTRGQQVTLSCSPISGHRSVSWYQQTPGQGLQFLFEYFSETQRNKGNFPGRFSGRQFSNSRSEMNVSTLELGDSALYLCASSLNPDVVEKLFFGSGTQLSVL.

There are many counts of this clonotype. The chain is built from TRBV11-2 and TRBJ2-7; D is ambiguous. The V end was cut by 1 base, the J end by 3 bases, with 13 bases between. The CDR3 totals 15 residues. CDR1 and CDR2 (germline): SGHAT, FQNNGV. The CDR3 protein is CASSLVRGLHYEQYF. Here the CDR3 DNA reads TGTGCCAGCAGCTTAGTGCGCGGTCTGCACTACGAGCAGTACTTC.

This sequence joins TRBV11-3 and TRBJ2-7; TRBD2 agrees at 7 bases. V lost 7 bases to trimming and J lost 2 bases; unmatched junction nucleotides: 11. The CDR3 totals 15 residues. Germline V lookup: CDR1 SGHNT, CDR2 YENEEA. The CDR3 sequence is CASNQSRTRAYEQYF. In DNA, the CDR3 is TGTGCCAGCAACCAATCCAGGACTAGGGCCTACGAGCAGTACTTC. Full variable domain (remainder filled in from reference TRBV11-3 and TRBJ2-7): EAGVVQSPRYKIIEKKQPVAFWCNPISGHNTLYWYLQNLGQGPELLIRYENEEAVDDSQLPKDRFSAERLKGVDSTLKIQPAELGDSAVYLCASNQSRTRAYEQYFGPGTRLTVT.